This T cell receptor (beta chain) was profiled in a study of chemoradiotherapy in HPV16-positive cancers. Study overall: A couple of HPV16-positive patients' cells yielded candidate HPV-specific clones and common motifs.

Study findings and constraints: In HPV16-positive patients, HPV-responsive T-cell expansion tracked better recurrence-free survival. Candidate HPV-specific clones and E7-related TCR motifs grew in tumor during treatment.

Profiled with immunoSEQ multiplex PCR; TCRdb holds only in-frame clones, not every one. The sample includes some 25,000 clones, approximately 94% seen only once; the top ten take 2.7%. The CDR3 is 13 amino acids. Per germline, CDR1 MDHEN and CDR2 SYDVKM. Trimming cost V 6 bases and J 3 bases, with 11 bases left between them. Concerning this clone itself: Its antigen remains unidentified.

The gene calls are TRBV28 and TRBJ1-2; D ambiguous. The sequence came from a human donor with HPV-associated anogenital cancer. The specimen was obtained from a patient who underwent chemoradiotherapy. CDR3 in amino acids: CASRSAEHYGYTF. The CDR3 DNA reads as TGTGCCAGCAGGTCGGCAGAACACTATGGCTACACCTTC.